The next 27 T cell receptor beta chains were all read from a single sample in a study of control samples from healthy donors and cancer patients. The data were produced by immunoSEQ multiplex PCR, yet TCRdb's version contains in-frame clones alone and is incomplete. Among just over 150,000 clones listed, around 95% were seen once. Sequencing used blood. The source of these receptors is a woman aged 40 to 55 in good health.

J is TRBJ1-5 and V is TRBV10-3; tentative D call: TRBD1 (5 bases). The germline gives CDR1 ENHRY, CDR2 SYGVKD. Trimming cost V 11 bases and J 4 bases, with 18 bases left between them. This CDR3 is 14 amino acids long. CDR3 coding DNA: TGTGCCTCTAGTGGCCCAGGGAAGAATCAGCCCCAGCATTTT. The encoded protein is CASSGPGKNQPQHF.

This chain connects TRBV2 to TRBJ1-2, with TRBD1 matching 10 bases. J gave up 7 bases and V 7 bases, and 15 bases lay outside the gene matches. The CDR3 covers 16 residues. The germline V gene has CDR1 SNHLY and CDR2 FYNNEI. Here the CDR3 reads CASTGTGALGLRGYTF. CDR3 DNA: TGTGCCAGCACCGGGACAGGGGCCTTGGGGCTTCGTGGCTACACCTTC.

The chain couples TRBV11-3 to TRBJ2-7; weak D call: TRBD2 (7 bases). The germline V gene encodes CDR1 SGHNT and CDR2 YENEEA. Between the trimmed V and J ends, which lost 1 base and 5 bases, there was a span of 18 bases. This CDR3 comprises 16 residues. The CDR3 region is CASSLGGGAPRNEQYF. CDR3 sequence (DNA): TGTGCCAGCAGCTTAGGAGGGGGGGCCCCTCGGAACGAGCAGTACTTC.

The chain links TRBV5-6 to TRBJ2-2; TRBD1 agrees at 11 bases. Germline V gives CDR1 SGHDT, CDR2 YYEEEE. The CDR3 sequence is 16 residues long. V shed 0 bases, J shed 6 bases, and the junction held 4 bases outside the gene matches. The CDR3 sequence is CASSLAGTGGPGELFF. Here the CDR3 DNA reads TGTGCCAGCAGCTTGGCTGGGACAGGGGGACCCGGGGAGCTGTTTTTT.

V and J are TRBV7-3 and TRBJ2-3; TRBD1 agrees at 8 bases. Germline CDR1 SGHTA, CDR2 FQGTGA. CDR3 length: 16 residues. J lost 0 bases, V lost 2 bases, and 4 bases had no gene match. For the CDR3, the DNA is TGTGCCAGCAGCTTATGGGCAGGGGGCAGCACAGATACGCAGTATTTT. Its protein product is CASSLWAGGSTDTQYF.

The rearrangement uses TRBV12-3 or TRBV12-4 and TRBJ1-4; perhaps TRBD1 as D (5 bases). This CDR3 is built from 12 residues. With 5 bases removed from V and 12 bases from J, the gap between germline ends came to 13 bases. DNA for the CDR3: TGTGCCAGCAGTCGGGACCGTCGTGAACTGTTTTTT. Amino acids: CASSRDRRELFF.

V is TRBV5-4 and J is TRBJ2-5, with 9 bases fitting TRBD1. V gave up 0 bases and J gave up 6 bases; unmatched junction bases: 6. The CDR3 runs to 15 residues. CDR1 is SGHNT and CDR2 is YYREEE in the germline V gene (reference sequence). CDR3 coding DNA: TGTGCCAGCAGCTTGGAAACCGGGACAGGGCAGACCCAGTACTTC. Protein product: CASSLETGTGQTQYF.

The gene calls are TRBV7-3 and TRBJ1-2, with a weak D call TRBD1 (6 bases). Trimming cost V 4 bases and J 2 bases, with 14 bases left between them. The CDR3 has 15 amino acids. The germline V gene encodes CDR1 SGHTA and CDR2 FQGTGA. In DNA form, the CDR3 reads TGTGCCAGCAGCTCGAACAGGGTATCCAACTATGGCTACACCTTC. It is translated as CASSSNRVSNYGYTF.

This rearrangement joins TRBV6-5 to TRBJ1-2, with 7 bases matching TRBD1. Trimming removed 5 bases from V and 7 bases from J; junction bases left unmatched: 10. Per germline, CDR1 MNHEY and CDR2 SVGAGI. The CDR3 loop spans 14 amino acids. In DNA form, the CDR3 reads TGTGCCAGCAGTCCCCTGACAGGGCTGGCTGGCTACACCTTC. Translating it yields CASSPLTGLAGYTF.

The V gene is TRBV3-1 (or the pseudogene TRBV3-2), the J gene TRBJ2-3, with TRBD1 matching 7 bases. With V trimmed by 4 bases and J by 2 bases, 6 bases remained unmatched. CDR1 is LGHDT and CDR2 is YNNKEL in the germline V gene (reference sequence). This CDR3 is built from 15 residues. The CDR3 region has the DNA TGTGCCAGCAGCCGCTGGGACAGCGACACAGATACGCAGTATTTT. Translation: CASSRWDSDTDTQYF.

DNA of the CDR3: TGTGCCAGCAGCTTGGTGGGACATGATGAGCAGTACTTC. It yields the protein CASSLVGHDEQYF. The rearrangement links TRBV5-4 to TRBJ2-7; tentative D call: TRBD1 (6 bases). The CDR3 totals 13 residues. The V and J ends lost 0 bases and 7 bases respectively, with 11 bases between them. Germline assignment: CDR1 SGHNT and CDR2 YYREEE (reference sequence).

J is TRBJ1-2 and V is TRBV7-2; the D gene is possibly TRBD1 (5 bases). The CDR3 consists of 14 residues. Germline assignment: CDR1 SGHTA and CDR2 FQGNSA. V was shortened by 6 bases and J by 3 bases, with 14 bases between the two germline ends. This chain's CDR3 is CASRPRGRDYGYTF. CDR3 bases: TGTGCCAGCAGACCCCGGGGCCGCGACTATGGCTACACCTTC.

This clone was recorded only once. The chain has TRBV11-2 and TRBJ2-5, with no clear D. Trimming shortened V by 3 bases and J by 3 bases, and 8 bases separated the two germline ends. This CDR3 has 13 amino acids. Germline-derived CDR1 and CDR2 are SGHAT and FQNNGV. The CDR3 reads CASSLGTKETQYF. The DNA of the CDR3 is TGTGCCAGCAGCTTGGGAACTAAAGAGACCCAGTACTTC.

The chain employs TRBV9 and TRBJ2-1; possibly TRBD2 for D (6 bases). Germline V gene data show CDR1 as SGDLS and CDR2 as YYNGEE. Trimming left V 4 bases short and J 0 bases short, with 11 bases between. This CDR3 has 15 amino acids. CDR3: CASSTDSGSYNEQFF. For the CDR3, the DNA is TGTGCCAGCAGCACGGATAGCGGCTCCTACAATGAGCAGTTCTTC.

The chain links TRBV5-4 to TRBJ2-3; TRBD2 aligns across 13 bases. V was pared by 6 bases and J by 4 bases, with 5 bases of the junction left unmatched. Germline CDR1 reads SGHNT; CDR2 reads YYREEE (reference sequence). The CDR3 totals 15 residues. The CDR3 sequence: CASTLAGGPADTQYF. CDR3 in DNA: TGTGCCAGCACACTAGCGGGAGGGCCCGCAGATACGCAGTATTTT.

The chain employs TRBV10-2 and TRBJ1-2; TRBD1 aligns across 9 bases. The V segment lost 9 bases and the J segment 3 bases; nucleotides outside the gene matches: 5. CDR1 and CDR2 from the germline V gene are WSHSY and SAAADI. This CDR3 has 13 amino acids. The CDR3, as DNA: TGCGCCAGTGGACAGGGGTGGGACTATGGCTACACCTTC. It translates to CASGQGWDYGYTF.

The rearrangement joins TRBV27 to TRBJ2-3, with TRBD2 identical over 8 bases. J gave up 6 bases and V 3 bases, and 11 bases lay outside the gene matches. Germline V gene data show CDR1 as MNHEY and CDR2 as SMNVEV (reference sequence). CDR3 length: 16 amino acids. The CDR3, as DNA: TGTGCCAGCAGTTTGGCCGGGACTAGTTTTCGGGATACGCAGTATTTT. It encodes CASSLAGTSFRDTQYF.

The sample holds one count of this clone. V gene TRBV30 combines with J gene TRBJ2-2; a possible D gene is TRBD2 (5 bases). The V gene's germline CDR1 is GTSNPN and CDR2 SVGIG (reference sequence). Trimming pared 2 bases from V and 5 bases from J, leaving 9 bases between. This CDR3 contains 13 residues. CDR3 residues: CAWSREGTGELFF. The CDR3 DNA is TGTGCCTGGAGTAGAGAGGGAACCGGGGAGCTGTTTTTT.

This rearrangement joins TRBV3-1 (or the pseudogene TRBV3-2) to TRBJ2-3; D ambiguous. V was cut by 0 bases and J by 6 bases, with 7 bases left in between. The CDR3 is 13 residues long. Germline V CDR1 and CDR2: LGHDT, YNNKEL (reference sequence). CDR3 region: CASSQERDDTQYF. The CDR3 DNA is TGTGCCAGCAGCCAAGAACGAGATGATACGCAGTATTTT.

This sequence joins TRBV25-1 and TRBJ2-5; D unclear. CDR1 and CDR2 (germline): MGHDK, SYGVNS. The V end was cut by 4 bases, the J end by 5 bases, with 14 bases between. This CDR3 has 14 residues. The CDR3 DNA is TGTGCCAGCAGTGCCCGGTGGGTAGGGGAGACCCAGTACTTC. Protein product: CASSARWVGETQYF.

The rearrangement links TRBV25-1 to TRBJ1-2; unclear D gene. Trimming removed 0 bases at V and 8 bases at J, with 13 bases between. The CDR3 runs to 14 residues. Germline CDR1 MGHDK, CDR2 SYGVNS. The CDR3 reads CASSEYGDPAGYTF. As DNA, the CDR3 is TGTGCCAGCAGTGAATACGGGGATCCGGCAGGCTACACCTTC.

The chain couples TRBV30 to TRBJ1-1; D perhaps matches TRBD1 (5 bases). Trimming shortened V by 7 bases and J by 0 bases, and 15 bases separated the two germline ends. Germline loops: CDR1 GTSNPN, CDR2 SVGIG (reference sequence). The CDR3 extends over 14 amino acids. CDR3 sequence (DNA): TGTGCCTCGATCCCGGGACTTTTGAACACTGAAGCTTTCTTT. It codes for CASIPGLLNTEAFF.

This rearrangement joins TRBV6-1 to TRBJ1-4; D not certain. The CDR3 extends over 17 amino acids. CDR1 MNHNS and CDR2 SASEGT come from the germline V gene. V gave up 3 bases and J gave up 0 bases, with 14 bases separating them. Here the CDR3 DNA reads TGTGCCAGCAGTGAGGCAGGCGGTGGTGCAACTAATGAAAAACTGTTTTTT. Protein: CASSEAGGGATNEKLFF.

The V call is TRBV5-1, the J call TRBJ2-1; tentatively, D is TRBD1 (6 bases). Germline CDR1 SGHRS, CDR2 YFSETQ. The CDR3 length is 14 residues. Between the trimmed V and J ends, which lost 5 bases and 5 bases, there was a span of 14 bases. Written as DNA, the CDR3 is TGCGCCAGCAGTCCGGGATCAGGGGACAATGAGCAGTTCTTC. Translated, it gives CASSPGSGDNEQFF.

The V gene is TRBV6-5, the J gene TRBJ2-5; 14 bases map to TRBD2. The CDR3 covers 15 residues. The germline CDR1 and CDR2 sequences are MNHEY and SVGAGI. J lost 4 bases, V lost 4 bases, and 2 bases had no gene match. The CDR3 DNA reads TGTGCCAGCAGTTTGGGACTAGCGGGAGCAGAGACCCAGTACTTC. Its translation: CASSLGLAGAETQYF.

The rearrangement joins TRBV7-8 to TRBJ2-4; D uncertain. Germline lookup yields CDR1 SGHVS and CDR2 FQNEAQ. V was shortened by 4 bases and J by 0 bases, with 7 bases between the two germline ends. The CDR3 has 14 amino acids. Here the CDR3 DNA reads TGTGCCAGCAGCTCAACAGTAGCCAAAAACATTCAGTACTTC. Translation gives CASSSTVAKNIQYF.

V usage is TRBV5-4 and J usage is TRBJ1-1, with unresolved D. The CDR3 extends over 14 amino acids. V was cut by 0 bases and J by 6 bases, with 12 bases left in between. Looked up from germline, CDR1 is SGHNT and CDR2 is YYREEE (reference sequence). CDR3 bases: TGTGCCAGCAGCTTGGCGCGCGTCCCAGCTGAAGCTTTCTTT. Its protein is CASSLARVPAEAFF. The variable domain in full, completed from reference TRBV5-4 and TRBJ1-1, reads ETGVTQSPTHLIKTRGQQVTLRCSSQSGHNTVSWYQQALGQGPQFIFQYYREEENGRGNFPPRFSGLQFPNYSSELNVNALELDDSALYLCASSLARVPAEAFFGQGTRLTVV.